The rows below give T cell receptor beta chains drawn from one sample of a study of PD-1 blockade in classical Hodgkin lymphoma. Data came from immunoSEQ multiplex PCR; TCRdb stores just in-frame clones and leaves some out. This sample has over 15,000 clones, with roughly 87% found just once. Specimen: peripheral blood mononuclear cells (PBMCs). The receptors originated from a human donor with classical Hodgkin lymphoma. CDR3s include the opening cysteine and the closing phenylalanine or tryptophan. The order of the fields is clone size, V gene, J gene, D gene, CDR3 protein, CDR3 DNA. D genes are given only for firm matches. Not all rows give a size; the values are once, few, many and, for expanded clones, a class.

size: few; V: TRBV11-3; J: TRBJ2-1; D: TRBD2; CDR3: CASSLRSLAGGYNEQFF; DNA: TGTGCCAGCAGCTTAAGGTCCCTAGCGGGAGGGTACAATGAGCAGTTCTTC
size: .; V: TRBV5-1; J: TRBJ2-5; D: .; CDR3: CASSLERQGPETQYF; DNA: TGCGCCAGCAGCTTGGAGCGGCAGGGCCCAGAGACCCAGTACTTC
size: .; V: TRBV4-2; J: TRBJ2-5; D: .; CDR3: CASSQGGWIDRAGTQYF; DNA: TGTGCCAGCAGCCAAGGGGGGTGGATAGACCGCGCCGGGACCCAGTACTTC
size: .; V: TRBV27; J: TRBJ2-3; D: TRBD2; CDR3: CASSDGTSGITDTQYF; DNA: TGTGCCAGCAGTGACGGGACTAGCGGGATTACAGATACGCAGTATTTT
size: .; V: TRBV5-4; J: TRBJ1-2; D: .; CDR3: CASSLGSTRGNYGYTF; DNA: TGTGCCAGCAGCTTGGGGTCCACCCGGGGCAACTATGGCTACACCTTC
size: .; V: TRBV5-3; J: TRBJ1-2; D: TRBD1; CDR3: CARGGQGANGYTF; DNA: TGTGCCAGAGGAGGACAGGGGGCGAACGGCTACACCTTC
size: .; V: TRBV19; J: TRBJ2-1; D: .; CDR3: CATRWAANLYNEQFF; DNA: TGTGCCACCCGTTGGGCAGCCAACCTCTACAATGAGCAGTTCTTC
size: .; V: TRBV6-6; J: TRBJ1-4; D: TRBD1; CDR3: CASSFPSGTGPEKLFF; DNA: TGTGCCAGCAGTTTTCCCTCGGGGACAGGTCCGGAAAAACTGTTTTTT
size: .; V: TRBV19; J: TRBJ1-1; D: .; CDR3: CASNHRGGTEAFF; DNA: TGTGCCAGTAATCATCGTGGGGGAACTGAAGCTTTCTTT
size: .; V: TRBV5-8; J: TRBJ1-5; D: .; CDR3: CASSFYGQPQHF; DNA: TGTGCCAGCAGCTTTTACGGGCAGCCCCAGCATTTT
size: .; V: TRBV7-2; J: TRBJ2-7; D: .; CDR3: CASNRGTAYEQYF; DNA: TGTGCCAGCAACCGGGGTACGGCCTACGAGCAGTACTTC
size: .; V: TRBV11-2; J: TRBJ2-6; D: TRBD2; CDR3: CASSLGLAGNSGANVLTF; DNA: TGTGCCAGCAGCCTAGGACTAGCGGGGAACTCTGGGGCCAACGTCCTGACTTTC
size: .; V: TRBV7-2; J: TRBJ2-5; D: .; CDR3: CASRRGGPVVETQYF; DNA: TGTGCCAGCAGGCGGGGAGGCCCCGTGGTGGAGACCCAGTACTTC
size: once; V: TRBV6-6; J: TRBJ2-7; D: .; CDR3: CASSYSGGGESYEQYF; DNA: TGTGCCAGCAGTTACTCTGGCGGAGGGGAGTCCTACGAGCAGTACTTC
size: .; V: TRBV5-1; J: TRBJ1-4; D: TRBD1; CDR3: CASSRGTGVWDEKLFF; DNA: TGCGCCAGCAGCCGTGGGACAGGGGTTTGGGATGAAAAACTGTTTTTT
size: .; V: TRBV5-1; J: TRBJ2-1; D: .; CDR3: CASSLGLAQYNEQFF; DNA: TGCGCCAGCAGCTTGGGCCTAGCGCAATACAATGAGCAGTTCTTC
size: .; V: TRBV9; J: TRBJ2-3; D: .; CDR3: CASSVLGGADTQYF; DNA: TGTGCCAGCAGCGTATTAGGGGGAGCAGATACGCAGTATTTT
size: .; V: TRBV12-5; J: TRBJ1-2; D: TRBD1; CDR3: CASARTGGNYGYTF; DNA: TGTGCTAGTGCCCGGACAGGGGGCAACTATGGCTACACCTTC
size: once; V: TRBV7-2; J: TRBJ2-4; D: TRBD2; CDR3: CASSLGTLAEFQYF; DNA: TGTGCCAGCAGCTTAGGAACCCTAGCGGAGTTCCAGTACTTC
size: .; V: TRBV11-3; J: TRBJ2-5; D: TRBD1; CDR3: CASSLEGLMAGTGPQETQYF; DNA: TGTGCCAGCAGCTTAGAGGGGCTGATGGCGGGGACAGGACCCCAAGAGACCCAGTACTTC
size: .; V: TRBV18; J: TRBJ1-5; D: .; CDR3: CASSPSQAGQPQHF; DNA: TGTGCCAGCTCACCAAGTCAAGCCGGGCAGCCCCAGCATTTT
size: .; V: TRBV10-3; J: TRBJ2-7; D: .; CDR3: CATQGQTYEQYF; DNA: TGTGCCACACAGGGTCAAACCTACGAGCAGTACTTC
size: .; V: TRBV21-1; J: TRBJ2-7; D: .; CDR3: CASSKGPTLYYEQYF; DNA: TGTGCCAGCAGCAAAGGGCCGACACTCTACTACGAGCAGTACTTC
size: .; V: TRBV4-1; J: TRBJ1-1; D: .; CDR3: CASSQVGANTEAFF; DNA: TGCGCCAGCAGCCAAGTAGGGGCGAACACTGAAGCTTTCTTT
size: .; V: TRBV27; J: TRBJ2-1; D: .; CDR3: CASSEKRGNEQFF; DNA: TGTGCCAGCAGTGAAAAGAGGGGGAATGAGCAGTTCTTC
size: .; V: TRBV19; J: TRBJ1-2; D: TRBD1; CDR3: CASSAQTGGVSGYTF; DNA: TGTGCCAGTAGTGCCCAGACAGGGGGTGTATCTGGCTACACCTTC
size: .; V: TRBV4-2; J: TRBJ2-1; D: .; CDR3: CASSQDLDYYNEQFF; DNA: TGTGCCAGCAGCCAAGACCTAGATTATTACAATGAGCAGTTCTTC
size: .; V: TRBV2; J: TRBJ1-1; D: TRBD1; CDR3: CASSEEQGRTTEAFF; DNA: TGTGCCAGCAGTGAAGAACAGGGGCGGACGACTGAAGCTTTCTTT
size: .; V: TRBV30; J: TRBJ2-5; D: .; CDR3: CAWSVGQGPAETQYF; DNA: TGTGCCTGGAGTGTGGGTCAGGGGCCGGCGGAGACCCAGTACTTC
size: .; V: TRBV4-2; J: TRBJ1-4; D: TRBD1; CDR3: CASKGGRGRSWGEKLFF; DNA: TGTGCCAGCAAGGGCGGCAGGGGGCGGTCCTGGGGTGAAAAACTGTTTTTT
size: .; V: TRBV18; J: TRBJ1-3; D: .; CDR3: CASSPPLAGGNTIYF; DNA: TGTGCCAGCTCACCACCATTGGCCGGTGGAAACACCATATATTTT
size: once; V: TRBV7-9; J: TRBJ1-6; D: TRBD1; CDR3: CASSPNRGDNSPLHF; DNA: TGTGCCAGCAGCCCCAACAGGGGTGATAATTCACCCCTCCACTTT
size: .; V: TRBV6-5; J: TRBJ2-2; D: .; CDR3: CASRRGATGELFF; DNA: TGTGCCAGCAGGAGGGGAGCCACCGGGGAGCTGTTTTTT
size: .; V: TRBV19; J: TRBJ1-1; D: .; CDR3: CASSQSSRTGTEAFF; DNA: TGTGCCAGTAGTCAATCATCCAGGACGGGGACTGAAGCTTTCTTT
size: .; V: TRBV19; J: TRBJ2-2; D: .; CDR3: CARGTGELFF; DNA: TGTGCCAGGGGAACCGGGGAGCTGTTTTTT
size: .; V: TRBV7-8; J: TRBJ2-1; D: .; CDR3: CASSLDGGHYSYNEQFF; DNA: TGTGCCAGCAGCTTAGATGGCGGGCACTACTCCTACAATGAGCAGTTCTTC